This record looks at one T cell receptor beta chain sequence and its context. Which antigen it targets is not known. Base qualities are not at hand, and no much larger clone is one base apart. Relative to germline, V is 5 bases shorter and J is 2 bases shorter, with 15 bases between their ends. According to the germline V gene, CDR1 reads SGHTA and CDR2 reads FQGNSA. Spanning cysteine to phenylalanine, the CDR3 consists of 15 amino acids. The kept DNA is CDR3 alone, 45 bases in frame from the first base. This entry belongs to a study of OX40 agonist ivuxolimab in advanced cancers. General notes on the study: The costimulatory receptor OX40 (CD134) was targeted by ivuxolimab, a fully human IgG2 agonistic monoclonal antibody. Intravenous ivuxolimab was administered to patients every 2 weeks at six dose levels: 0.01, 0.1, 0.3, 1.5, 3 and 10 mg/kg. Of the roughly 50 dose-escalation patients, hepatocellular carcinoma was present in roughly 19, melanoma in roughly 15, renal cell carcinoma in 9 and head and neck cancer in 9. The dose-escalation cohort was roughly 87% male with a mean age of about 60 years, ranging from roughly 23 to 79. Patients were allowed to have had prior anti-PD-1, anti-PD-L1 or anti-CTLA-4 therapy, and more than 35% of the dose-escalation patients had been treated with checkpoint inhibitors. Three dose-escalation patients achieved partial responses, one with hepatocellular carcinoma and two with cutaneous melanoma. The point of sequencing TCRbeta in the periphery was to test whether ivuxolimab changed TCR sequence diversity and drove clonal T-cell expansion. The paper covers the monotherapy dose-escalation part of the phase I ivuxolimab trial, which included N of about 50 patients. The investigation overall reported the following: Low levels of normalized T-cell clonal expansion were also shown by some nonresponding patients. After ivuxolimab, expanded clones were on average more numerous among CD8+ T cells than among CD4+ T cells. At doses of 0.1 to 3.0 mg/kg, clonal expansion of both CD4+ and CD8+ blood T cells was observed from baseline to week 6. In the 0.1-3.0 mg/kg groups, partial responders were among the patients with the lowest normalized peripheral clonal expansion, particularly in CD8+ T cells. Which antigens the clonally expanded peripheral T cells were specific for was not determined.

The trial excluded patients who had a history of autoimmune disease or were on systemic immunosuppression. Peripheral blood for TCR sequencing was collected from all dose cohorts at baseline, on cycle 4 day 1, and on cycle 7 day 1. The samples were drawn from a first-in-human, open-label, multicenter phase I dose-escalation trial of ivuxolimab. Adults with locally advanced or metastatic melanoma, renal cell, hepatocellular, or head and neck squamous cell carcinoma were enrolled in the trial. Before TCR sequencing, CD4+ T cells and CD8+ T cells from peripheral blood were sorted into separate populations. To sequence the TCRbeta CDR3 region, genomic DNA was isolated from the sorted cells. TCRbeta CDR3 regions were sequenced using the immunoSEQ Assay. The table was pulled from immuneACCESS by TCRdb, which kept in-frame rearrangements only. Such tables lose some clones; where checked, under half of the loss comes from unresolved V genes, and the rest has no known cause. This sample gives over 60,000 clones in total; approximately 86% of them show up just once. About 0.9% of the sample rests with the top ten.

The rearranged segments are TRBV7-2 and TRBJ2-5; TRBD2 is a possible D gene, resting on 6 matching bases. The starting material was CD4+ or CD8+ T cells sorted from blood, obtained in a trial of the OX40 agonist ivuxolimab. The TCR comes from an adult with an advanced solid tumor such as melanoma, head and neck, liver or kidney cancer. CDR3 sequence: CASSLSSGMQETQYF. The sequenced DNA: TGTGCCAGCAGCCTCAGTAGCGGAATGCAAGAGACCCAGTACTTC.